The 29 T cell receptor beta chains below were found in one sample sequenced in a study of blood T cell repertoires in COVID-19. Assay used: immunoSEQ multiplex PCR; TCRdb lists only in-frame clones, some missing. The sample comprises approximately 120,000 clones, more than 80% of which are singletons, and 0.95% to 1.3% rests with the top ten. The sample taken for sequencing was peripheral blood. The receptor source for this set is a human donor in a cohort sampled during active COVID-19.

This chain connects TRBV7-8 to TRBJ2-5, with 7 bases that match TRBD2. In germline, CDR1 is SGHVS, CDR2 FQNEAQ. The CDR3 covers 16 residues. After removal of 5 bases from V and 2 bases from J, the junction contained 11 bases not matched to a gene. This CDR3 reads CASSLTGRITQETQYF. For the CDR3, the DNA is TGTGCCAGCAGCCTCACCGGGAGGATAACACAAGAGACCCAGTACTTC.

CDR3 in amino acids: CASSFALAGADTQYF. The DNA of the CDR3 is TGCGCCAGCAGCTTTGCGCTAGCGGGAGCAGATACGCAGTATTTT. The chain carries TRBV5-1 and TRBJ2-3; 10 bases line up with TRBD2. Trimming cost V 2 bases and J 4 bases; bases outside gene matches: 4. The CDR3 extends over 15 amino acids. Germline assignment: CDR1 SGHRS and CDR2 YFSETQ.

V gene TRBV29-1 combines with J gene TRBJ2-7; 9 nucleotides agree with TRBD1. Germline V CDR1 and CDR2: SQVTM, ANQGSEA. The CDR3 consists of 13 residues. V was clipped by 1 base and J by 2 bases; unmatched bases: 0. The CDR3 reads CSVEGQGAYEQYF. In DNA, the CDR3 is TGCAGCGTTGAAGGACAGGGGGCCTACGAGCAGTACTTC.

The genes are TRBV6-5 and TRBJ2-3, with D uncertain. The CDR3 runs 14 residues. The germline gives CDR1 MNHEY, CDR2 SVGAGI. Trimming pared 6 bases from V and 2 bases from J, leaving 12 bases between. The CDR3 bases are TGTGCCAGCAGAAGAGTCCACGTCACAGATACGCAGTATTTT. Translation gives CASRRVHVTDTQYF.

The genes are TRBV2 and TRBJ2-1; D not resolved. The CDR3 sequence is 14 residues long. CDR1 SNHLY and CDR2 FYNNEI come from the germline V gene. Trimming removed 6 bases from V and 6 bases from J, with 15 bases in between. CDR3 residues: CASRLRPSSNEQFF. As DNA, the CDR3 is TGTGCCAGCAGGCTTAGGCCTAGTAGCAATGAGCAGTTCTTC.

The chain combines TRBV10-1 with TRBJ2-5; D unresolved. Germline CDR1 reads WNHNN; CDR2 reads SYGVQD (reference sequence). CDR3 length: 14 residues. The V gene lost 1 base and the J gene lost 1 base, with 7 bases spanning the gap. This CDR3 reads CASSEFVVQETQYF. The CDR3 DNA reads TGCGCCAGCAGTGAGTTCGTAGTCCAAGAGACCCAGTACTTC.

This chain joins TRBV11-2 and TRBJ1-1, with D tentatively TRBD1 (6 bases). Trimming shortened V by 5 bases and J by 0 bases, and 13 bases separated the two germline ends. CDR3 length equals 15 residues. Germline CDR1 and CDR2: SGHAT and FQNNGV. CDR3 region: CASSPRTVMNTEAFF. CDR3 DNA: TGTGCCAGCAGCCCGAGGACAGTTATGAACACTGAAGCTTTCTTT.

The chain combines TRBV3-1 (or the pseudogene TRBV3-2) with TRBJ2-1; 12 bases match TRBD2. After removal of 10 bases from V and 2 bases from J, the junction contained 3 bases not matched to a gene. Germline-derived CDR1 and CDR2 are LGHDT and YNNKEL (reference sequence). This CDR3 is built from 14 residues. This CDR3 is CAIRLAGAYNEQFF. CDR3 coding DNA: TGTGCCATCAGACTAGCGGGGGCCTACAATGAGCAGTTCTTC.

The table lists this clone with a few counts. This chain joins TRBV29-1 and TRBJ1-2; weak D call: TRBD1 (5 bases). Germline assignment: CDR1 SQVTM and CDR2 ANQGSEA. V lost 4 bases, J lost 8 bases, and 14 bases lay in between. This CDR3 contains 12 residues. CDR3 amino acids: CSVAMGDWGYTF. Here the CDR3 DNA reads TGCAGCGTTGCTATGGGGGACTGGGGCTACACCTTC. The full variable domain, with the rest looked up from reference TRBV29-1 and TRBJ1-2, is SAVISQKPSRDICQRGTSLTIQCQVDSQVTMMFWYRQQPGQSLTLIATANQGSEATYESGFVIDKFPISRPNLTFSTLTVSNMSPEDSSIYLCSVAMGDWGYTFGSGTRLTVV.

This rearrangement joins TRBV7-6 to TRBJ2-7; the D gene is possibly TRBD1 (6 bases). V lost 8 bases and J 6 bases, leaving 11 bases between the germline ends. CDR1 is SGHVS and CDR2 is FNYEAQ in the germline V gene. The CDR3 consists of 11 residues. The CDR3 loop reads CASLQGGEQYF. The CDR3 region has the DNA TGTGCCAGCTTACAGGGCGGCGAGCAGTACTTC.

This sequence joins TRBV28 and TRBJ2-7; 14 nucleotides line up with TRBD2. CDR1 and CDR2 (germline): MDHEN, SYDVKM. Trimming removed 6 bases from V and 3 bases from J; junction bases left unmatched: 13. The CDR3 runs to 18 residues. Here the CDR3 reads CASSMTGTSGSGGYEQYF. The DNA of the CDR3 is TGTGCCAGCAGCATGACGGGGACTAGCGGGAGTGGGGGCTACGAGCAGTACTTC. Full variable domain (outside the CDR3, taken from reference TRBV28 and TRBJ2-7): DVKVTQSSRYLVKRTGEKVFLECVQDMDHENMFWYRQDPGLGLRLIYFSYDVKMKEKGDIPEGYSVSREKKERFSLILESASTNQTSMYLCASSMTGTSGSGGYEQYFGPGTRLTVT.

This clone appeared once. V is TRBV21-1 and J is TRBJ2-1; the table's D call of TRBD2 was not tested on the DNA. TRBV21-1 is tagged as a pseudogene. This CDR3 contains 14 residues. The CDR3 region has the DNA TGTGCCAGCCGGGGGGGGCGCAAGTACAATGAGCAGTTCTTC. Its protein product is CASRGGRKYNEQFF.

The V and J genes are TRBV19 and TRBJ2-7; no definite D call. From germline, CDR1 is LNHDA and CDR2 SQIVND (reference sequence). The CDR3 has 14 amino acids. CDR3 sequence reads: CESNKAGKTYEQYF. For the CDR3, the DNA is TGTGAAAGTAATAAGGCAGGTAAAACCTACGAGCAGTACTTC. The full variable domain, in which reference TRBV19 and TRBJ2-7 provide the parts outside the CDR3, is DGGITQSPKYLFRKEGQNVTLSCEQNLNHDAMYWYRQDPGQGLRLIYYSQIVNDFQKGDIAEGYSVSREKKESFPLTVTSAQKNPTAFYLCESNKAGKTYEQYFGPGTRLTVT.

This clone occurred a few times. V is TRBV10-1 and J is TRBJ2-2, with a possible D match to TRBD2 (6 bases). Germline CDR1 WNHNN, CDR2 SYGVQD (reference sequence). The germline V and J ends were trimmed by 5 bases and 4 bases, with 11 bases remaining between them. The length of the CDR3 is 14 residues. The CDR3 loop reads CASSLGGPTGELFF. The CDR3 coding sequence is TGCGCCAGCAGTCTCGGGGGTCCCACCGGGGAGCTGTTTTTT.

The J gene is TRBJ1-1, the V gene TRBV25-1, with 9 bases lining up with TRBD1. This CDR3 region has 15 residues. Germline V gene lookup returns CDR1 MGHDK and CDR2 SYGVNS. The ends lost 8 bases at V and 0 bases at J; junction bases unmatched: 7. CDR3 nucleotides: TGTGCCAGCGGGACAGGGTCAATATTGAACACTGAAGCTTTCTTT. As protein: CASGTGSILNTEAFF. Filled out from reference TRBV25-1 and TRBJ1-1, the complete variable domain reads EADIYQTPRYLVIGTGKKITLECSQTMGHDKMYWYQQDPGMELHLIHYSYGVNSTEKGDLSSESTVSRIRTEHFPLTLESARPSHTSQYLCASGTGSILNTEAFFGQGTRLTVV.

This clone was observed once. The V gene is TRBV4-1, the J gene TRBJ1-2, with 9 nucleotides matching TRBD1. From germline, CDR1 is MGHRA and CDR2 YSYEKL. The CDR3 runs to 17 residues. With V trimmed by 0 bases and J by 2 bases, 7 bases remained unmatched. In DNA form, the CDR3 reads TGCGCCAGCAGCCAAGAAGGTACCGGGACAGGGAACTATGGCTACACCTTC. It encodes CASSQEGTGTGNYGYTF.

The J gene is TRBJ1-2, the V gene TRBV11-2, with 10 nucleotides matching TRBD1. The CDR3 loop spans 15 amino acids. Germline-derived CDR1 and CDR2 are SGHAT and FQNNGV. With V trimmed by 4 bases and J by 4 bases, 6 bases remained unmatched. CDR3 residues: CASSSGQGVVYGYTF. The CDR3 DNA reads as TGTGCCAGCAGCTCTGGACAGGGGGTGGTCTATGGCTACACCTTC.

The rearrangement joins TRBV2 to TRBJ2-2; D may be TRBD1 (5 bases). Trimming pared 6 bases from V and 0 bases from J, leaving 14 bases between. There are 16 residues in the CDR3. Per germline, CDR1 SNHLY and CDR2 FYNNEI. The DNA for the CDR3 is TGTGCCAGCAGCGTTATTTCGACAGCGAACACCGGGGAGCTGTTTTTT. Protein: CASSVISTANTGELFF. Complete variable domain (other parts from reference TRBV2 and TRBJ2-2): EPEVTQTPSHQVTQMGQEVILRCVPISNHLYFYWYRQILGQKVEFLVSFYNNEISEKSEIFDDQFSVERPDGSNFTLKIRSTKLEDSAMYFCASSVISTANTGELFFGEGSRLTVL.

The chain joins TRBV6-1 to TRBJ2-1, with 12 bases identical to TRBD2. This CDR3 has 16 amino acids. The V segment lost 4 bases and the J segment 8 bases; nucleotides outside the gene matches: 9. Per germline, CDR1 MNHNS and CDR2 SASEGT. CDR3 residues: CASSGLAGVKRYEQFF. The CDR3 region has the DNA TGTGCCAGCAGTGGACTAGCGGGGGTTAAGAGGTATGAGCAGTTCTTC.

In nucleotides, the CDR3 is TGCGCCAGCAGCCCGTTAGCGGGATACGAGCAGTACTTC. It codes for CASSPLAGYEQYF. This chain joins TRBV5-1 and TRBJ2-7; TRBD2 matches 8 bases. V trimming: 4 bases; J trimming: 4 bases; junction bases outside the gene matches: 4. The CDR3 extends over 13 amino acids. In germline, CDR1 is SGHRS, CDR2 YFSETQ.

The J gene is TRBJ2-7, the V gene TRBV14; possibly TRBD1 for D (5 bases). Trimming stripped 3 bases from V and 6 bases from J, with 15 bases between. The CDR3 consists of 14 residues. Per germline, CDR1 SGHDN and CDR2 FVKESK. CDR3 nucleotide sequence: TGTGCCAGCAGCCACGGACCGCAAAGGGGCGAGCAGTACTTC. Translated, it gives CASSHGPQRGEQYF.

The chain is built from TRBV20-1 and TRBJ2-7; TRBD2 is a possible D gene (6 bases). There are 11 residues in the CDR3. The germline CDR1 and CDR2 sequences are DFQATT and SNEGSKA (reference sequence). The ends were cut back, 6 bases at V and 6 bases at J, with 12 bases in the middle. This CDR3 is CSARRGTEQYF. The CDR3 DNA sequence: TGCAGTGCCCGTCGGGGGACCGAGCAGTACTTC.

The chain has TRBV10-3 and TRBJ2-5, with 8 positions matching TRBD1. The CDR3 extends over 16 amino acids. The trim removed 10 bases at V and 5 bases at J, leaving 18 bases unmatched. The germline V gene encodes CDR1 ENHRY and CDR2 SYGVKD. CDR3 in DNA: TGTGCCACCGGGCGATTGGCAGGGGGCAGGGTCGAGACCCAGTACTTC. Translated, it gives CATGRLAGGRVETQYF.

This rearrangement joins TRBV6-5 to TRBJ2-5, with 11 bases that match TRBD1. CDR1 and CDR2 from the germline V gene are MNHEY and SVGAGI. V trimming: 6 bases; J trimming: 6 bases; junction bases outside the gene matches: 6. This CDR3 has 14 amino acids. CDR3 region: CASSQGQGVKTQYF. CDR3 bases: TGTGCCAGCAGCCAGGGACAGGGGGTGAAGACCCAGTACTTC.

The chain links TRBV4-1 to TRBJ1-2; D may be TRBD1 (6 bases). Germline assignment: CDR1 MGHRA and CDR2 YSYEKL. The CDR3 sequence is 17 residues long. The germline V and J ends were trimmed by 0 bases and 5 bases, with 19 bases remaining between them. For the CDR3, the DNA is TGCGCCAGCAGCCAAGATTCAAATACAGGGTTGAGTTATGGCTACACCTTC. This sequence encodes CASSQDSNTGLSYGYTF.

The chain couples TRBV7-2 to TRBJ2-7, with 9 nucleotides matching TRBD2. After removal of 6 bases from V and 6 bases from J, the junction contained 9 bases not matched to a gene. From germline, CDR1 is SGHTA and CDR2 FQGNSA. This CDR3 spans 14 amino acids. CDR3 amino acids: CASRLAGGGREQYF. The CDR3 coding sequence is TGTGCCAGCAGGCTCGCGGGAGGGGGACGCGAGCAGTACTTC.

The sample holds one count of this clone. The CDR3 protein is CASSQEGQGNTGELFF. DNA for the CDR3: TGTGCCAGCAGCCAAGAAGGGCAGGGGAACACCGGGGAGCTGTTTTTT. The chain has TRBV3-1 (or the pseudogene TRBV3-2) and TRBJ2-2; the D gene is possibly TRBD1 (5 bases). Trimming removed 0 bases at V and 1 base at J, with 9 bases between. The germline V gene encodes CDR1 LGHDT and CDR2 YNNKEL (reference sequence). The CDR3 loop spans 16 amino acids.

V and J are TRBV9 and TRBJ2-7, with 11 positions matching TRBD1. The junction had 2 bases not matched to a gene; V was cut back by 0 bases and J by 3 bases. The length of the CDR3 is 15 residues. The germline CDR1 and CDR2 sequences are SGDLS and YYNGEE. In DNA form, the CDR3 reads TGTGCCAGCAGCGTAGCAGGGACAGGGGGCTACGAGCAGTACTTC. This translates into CASSVAGTGGYEQYF.

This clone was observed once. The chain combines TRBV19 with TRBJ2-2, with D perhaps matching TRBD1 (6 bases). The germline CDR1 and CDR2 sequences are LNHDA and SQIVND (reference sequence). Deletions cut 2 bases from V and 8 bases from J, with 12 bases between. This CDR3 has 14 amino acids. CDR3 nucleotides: TGTGCCAGTAGTATAAGGGGGTTAGGAGGGGAGCTGTTTTTT. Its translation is CASSIRGLGGELFF.